These 5 T cell receptor beta chains came from one sample sequenced in a study of blood T cell repertoires in COVID-19. Profiling relied on immunoSEQ multiplex PCR, and the TCRdb table lists in-frame clones only, not all of them. The data contain approximately 170,000 clones, around 80% of them singletons. Specimen: peripheral blood. These receptors originate from a woman in her 70s with COVID-19, enrolled during active disease.

The chain couples TRBV11-1 to TRBJ2-5; TRBD2 might be the D (6 bases). Deletions cut 0 bases from V and 4 bases from J, with 9 bases between. This CDR3 spans 14 amino acids. Germline lookup yields CDR1 SGHAT and CDR2 FQDESV (reference sequence). The CDR3 DNA sequence: TGTGCCAGCAGCTTAGCGCGGGACGTAGAGACCCAGTACTTC. Protein product: CASSLARDVETQYF.

The rearrangement joins TRBV6-5 to TRBJ2-1, with TRBD2 matching 8 bases. The CDR3 runs to 15 residues. Germline loops: CDR1 MNHEY, CDR2 SVGAGI. J was trimmed by 0 bases and V by 6 bases; bases with no gene match: 4. The CDR3 coding sequence is TGTGCCAGCAGGGTTCGGGGGGGCTCCTACAATGAGCAGTTCTTC. This codes for CASRVRGGSYNEQFF.

This clone was counted only a few times. The rearrangement joins TRBV30 to TRBJ1-2, with 7 bases that match TRBD1. V lost 3 bases, J lost 7 bases, and 8 bases stayed unmatched. The CDR3 is 13 amino acids. CDR1 is GTSNPN, CDR2 SVGIG, per germline (reference sequence). The CDR3 DNA reads as TGTGCCTGGAGCCGAGACAGGGAGCTTGGCTACACCTTC. Translated: CAWSRDRELGYTF.

The genes are TRBV2 and TRBJ2-7, with 8 bases identical to TRBD2. V lost 3 bases and J lost 6; bases outside the gene matches: 7. The CDR3 is made up of 14 amino acids. Per the germline V gene, CDR1 is SNHLY and CDR2 is FYNNEI. The CDR3: CASSDTGLVGEQYF. DNA for the CDR3: TGTGCCAGCAGTGACACGGGACTAGTGGGCGAGCAGTACTTC.

The V call is TRBV10-1, the J call TRBJ2-3; TRBD2 matches 8 bases. CDR1 is WNHNN, CDR2 SYGVQD, per germline (reference sequence). The CDR3 runs 12 residues. Trimming took 6 bases from V and 11 from J; bases not matched to a gene: 7. The CDR3 reads CASRDETSEQYF. CDR3 bases: TGCGCCAGCAGGGACGAGACTAGCGAGCAGTATTTT.